A selection of T cell receptor beta chains follows, all from one sample in a study of siplizumab effects on memory and regulatory T cells. Produced via immunoSEQ multiplex PCR; TCRdb's table is partial and in-frame only. The data contain 55,000 to 65,000 clones, just over 95% of them singletons. The sequenced material came from naive CD8+ T cells sorted from blood. Receptors were obtained from a human donor in good health. Each CDR3 is given with its conserved first and last residue. D genes are given only for firm matches. Where a row states a size, it is once, few, many or the class of an expanded clone; other rows omit it.

d_call: TRBD2; j_call: TRBJ2-1; clone_size: -; v_call: TRBV7-9; cdr3_aa: CASSLSTSGIWGNEQFF; cdr3_nt: TGTGCCAGCAGCCTGTCCACTAGCGGGATCTGGGGCAATGAGCAGTTCTTC
d_call: -; j_call: TRBJ2-2; clone_size: -; v_call: TRBV4-1; cdr3_aa: CASSTLPSNTGELFF; cdr3_nt: TGCGCCAGCAGCACTCTCCCTTCGAACACCGGGGAGCTGTTTTTT
d_call: -; j_call: TRBJ1-5; clone_size: -; v_call: TRBV19; cdr3_aa: CASSLAQVGNQPQHF; cdr3_nt: TGTGCCAGTAGCCTGGCCCAGGTCGGCAATCAGCCCCAGCATTTT
d_call: -; j_call: TRBJ2-7; clone_size: -; v_call: TRBV6-6; cdr3_aa: CASSPGLGTYEQYF; cdr3_nt: TGTGCCAGCAGTCCTGGACTGGGGACCTACGAGCAGTACTTC
d_call: TRBD2; j_call: TRBJ2-7; clone_size: -; v_call: TRBV4-3; cdr3_aa: CASSQGGAGGSIEQYF; cdr3_nt: TGCGCCAGCAGCCAAGGAGGAGCGGGAGGGTCAATCGAGCAGTACTTC
d_call: -; j_call: TRBJ2-1; clone_size: -; v_call: TRBV5-7; cdr3_aa: CASSRRELNEQFF; cdr3_nt: TGTGCCAGCAGCCGCAGAGAACTCAATGAGCAGTTCTTC
d_call: -; j_call: TRBJ2-7; clone_size: -; v_call: TRBV28; cdr3_aa: CASGALSYEQYF; cdr3_nt: TGTGCCAGCGGGGCCTTATCCTACGAGCAGTACTTC
d_call: -; j_call: TRBJ1-2; clone_size: -; v_call: TRBV30; cdr3_aa: CAWKGRMGGYTF; cdr3_nt: TGTGCCTGGAAGGGACGAATGGGGGGCTACACCTTC
d_call: -; j_call: TRBJ2-3; clone_size: -; v_call: TRBV10-1; cdr3_aa: CASQVGDTQYF; cdr3_nt: TGCGCCAGCCAGGTGGGAGATACGCAGTATTTT
d_call: TRBD1; j_call: TRBJ2-7; clone_size: -; v_call: TRBV7-9; cdr3_aa: CASSPPPLGQGVYEQYF; cdr3_nt: TGTGCCAGCAGCCCGCCCCCTTTGGGACAGGGGGTCTACGAGCAGTACTTC
d_call: -; j_call: TRBJ2-2; clone_size: -; v_call: TRBV10-2; cdr3_aa: CASSHLTATGELFF; cdr3_nt: TGCGCCAGCAGTCATCTCACCGCCACCGGGGAGCTGTTTTTT
d_call: -; j_call: TRBJ2-1; clone_size: once; v_call: TRBV4-1; cdr3_aa: CASSPSGAAGPNYNEQFF; cdr3_nt: TGCGCCAGCAGCCCTTCGGGGGCAGCTGGACCTAACTACAATGAGCAGTTCTTC
d_call: TRBD1; j_call: TRBJ2-1; clone_size: -; v_call: TRBV29-1; cdr3_aa: CSVADLTGYNEQFF; cdr3_nt: TGCAGCGTCGCCGATCTGACAGGGTACAATGAGCAGTTCTTC
d_call: -; j_call: TRBJ2-5; clone_size: -; v_call: TRBV27; cdr3_aa: CASVGAVGETQYF; cdr3_nt: TGTGCCAGCGTGGGTGCCGTTGGGGAGACCCAGTACTTC
d_call: -; j_call: TRBJ2-3; clone_size: -; v_call: TRBV5-5; cdr3_aa: CASSLKRDSTDTQYF; cdr3_nt: TGTGCCAGCAGCTTGAAAAGGGACAGCACAGATACGCAGTATTTT
d_call: TRBD2; j_call: TRBJ2-1; clone_size: -; v_call: TRBV27; cdr3_aa: CASSWKLAGYKYNEQFF; cdr3_nt: TGTGCCAGCAGTTGGAAACTAGCGGGATATAAATACAATGAGCAGTTCTTC
d_call: -; j_call: TRBJ2-7; clone_size: -; v_call: TRBV15; cdr3_aa: CATSREADSYEQYF; cdr3_nt: TGTGCCACCAGCAGAGAGGCAGACTCCTACGAGCAGTACTTC
d_call: -; j_call: TRBJ1-3; clone_size: -; v_call: TRBV29-1; cdr3_aa: CSLRSGNTIYF; cdr3_nt: TGCAGCCTTCGTTCTGGAAACACCATATATTTT
d_call: -; j_call: TRBJ1-5; clone_size: -; v_call: TRBV7-6; cdr3_aa: CASSLGNQPQHF; cdr3_nt: TGTGCCAGCAGCTTAGGGAATCAGCCCCAGCATTTT
d_call: -; j_call: TRBJ2-7; clone_size: -; v_call: TRBV7-4; cdr3_aa: CASSLTAGNSYEQYF; cdr3_nt: TGTGCCAGCAGTCTAACCGCCGGGAACTCCTACGAGCAGTACTTC
d_call: -; j_call: TRBJ2-3; clone_size: -; v_call: TRBV7-2; cdr3_aa: CASSLETSSTDTQYF; cdr3_nt: TGTGCCAGCAGCTTAGAGACATCTAGCACAGATACGCAGTATTTT
d_call: -; j_call: TRBJ1-2; clone_size: -; v_call: TRBV21-1; cdr3_aa: CASSNRGDGYTF; cdr3_nt: TGTGCCAGCAGCAACAGGGGAGATGGCTACACCTTC
d_call: -; j_call: TRBJ2-1; clone_size: -; v_call: TRBV27; cdr3_aa: CASSFGTYQFF; cdr3_nt: TGTGCCAGCAGTTTCGGGACGTATCAGTTCTTC
d_call: -; j_call: TRBJ1-1; clone_size: -; v_call: TRBV27; cdr3_aa: CASSLSPVNSEAFF; cdr3_nt: TGTGCCAGCAGTTTATCTCCCGTCAACTCTGAAGCTTTCTTT
d_call: -; j_call: TRBJ1-3; clone_size: -; v_call: TRBV6-5; cdr3_aa: CASINGPEGNTIYF; cdr3_nt: TGTGCCAGCATTAACGGTCCTGAGGGAAACACCATATATTTT
d_call: -; j_call: TRBJ1-3; clone_size: -; v_call: TRBV9; cdr3_aa: CASSSGRGNTIYF; cdr3_nt: TGTGCCAGCAGTTCAGGGAGGGGAAACACCATATATTTT
d_call: -; j_call: TRBJ2-4; clone_size: -; v_call: TRBV28; cdr3_aa: CASSLPVDKNIQYF; cdr3_nt: TGTGCCAGCAGTCTTCCCGTAGACAAAAACATTCAGTACTTC
d_call: TRBD2; j_call: TRBJ2-7; clone_size: -; v_call: TRBV30; cdr3_aa: CAWTGSGLGPYEQYF; cdr3_nt: TGTGCCTGGACGGGGTCGGGACTAGGTCCCTACGAGCAGTACTTC
d_call: TRBD2; j_call: TRBJ2-3; clone_size: -; v_call: TRBV25-1; cdr3_aa: CASSEFGREGVTDTQYF; cdr3_nt: TGTGCCAGCAGTGAATTTGGGCGGGAGGGCGTAACAGATACGCAGTATTTT
d_call: -; j_call: TRBJ2-1; clone_size: -; v_call: TRBV27; cdr3_aa: CASSSPTSSSYNEQFF; cdr3_nt: TGTGCCAGCAGTTCCCCGACGAGCTCATCCTACAATGAGCAGTTCTTC
d_call: -; j_call: TRBJ2-5; clone_size: -; v_call: TRBV14; cdr3_aa: CASSHNSGPQETQYF; cdr3_nt: TGTGCCAGCAGCCATAATAGCGGCCCCCAAGAGACCCAGTACTTC
d_call: -; j_call: TRBJ1-5; clone_size: -; v_call: TRBV28; cdr3_aa: CASSPADAYQPQHF; cdr3_nt: TGTGCCAGCAGTCCAGCCGACGCTTATCAGCCCCAGCATTTT